This T cell receptor beta chain was obtained from a study of technical replicates of blood from several donors. Using immunoSEQ multiplex PCR, the repertoire was profiled, and TCRdb retains in-frame clones only, with some absent. The sample lists roughly 70,000 clones; roughly nine tenths were seen once. V dropped 4 bases and J dropped 1 base, with 16 bases sitting between them. This CDR3 is 16 amino acids long. Germline CDR1 and CDR2: SGHNT and YYREEE (reference sequence). This clonotype was obtained from a human donor in good health. Some clones in this sample may be carry-over from other donors' samples. This sequence joins TRBV5-4 and TRBJ2-3; D is possibly TRBD2 (5 bases). Sample: PBMCs. The CDR3 nucleotides are TGTGCCAGCAGCCGTGTTCCAGGACTTGGCACAGATACGCAGTATTTT. Protein: CASSRVPGLGTDTQYF.